Described below is a single T cell receptor gamma chain sequence and its context. This clone has more than one count but fewer than ten. Its cognate antigen has yet to be identified. Base-call qualities are not available, and no considerably larger clone is one nucleotide away. In both library preparation methods, multiplex PCR was run with primers aimed at the conserved V and J regions of the TCR genes. Amplicons were purified, pooled and sequenced on an Illumina MiSeq platform. The paper's processing steps were these. V(D)J alignment, clonotype assembly and translation were handled by MiXCR, while functionality assessment and CDR3 repertoire analyses were done with VDJtools. CDR3 followed the IMGT definition, and analyses included only productive sequences that used functional genes, leaving out ORF genes and pseudogenes. A custom Python script was used to look across all patients and controls for identical amino acid CDR3s belonging to major clonotypes, meaning those with a frequency of >=5%. To compare clonotype frequencies between patients and controls, a one-sided non-parametric Wilcoxon test was applied. In TCRdb, clones were called once more from the public reads by CATT, and rows of identical DNA were later combined. The V and J calls shown here were made by TCRdb, not taken from the authors' results. This sample has around 2,500 gamma-chain clones in its table, and approximately 18% of those were observed once. The top ten hold 58% of the sample.

The sample originates from a study of gamma delta lymphoproliferative disorders and STAT genes (dated by TCRdb to 2016 to 2019). Broadly, across the study: Among the 9 sequenced Tgammadelta LGLL patients, 4 had symptomatic disease and 5 had an indolent course. Since no corresponding Invivoscribe delta assay was available, delta-chain libraries were prepared following the standard operating procedure of the EuroClonality-NGS working group. A couple of gamma-chain samples and all delta-chain samples were sequenced twice to confirm results. The TCR-sequenced pilot group comprised under 10 Tgammadelta large granular lymphocyte leukemia patients and a couple of hepatosplenic T-cell lymphoma patients. The LymphoTrack Dx TCRG Assay was used to prepare gamma-chain libraries from at least 50 ng of genomic DNA. The study profiled TCR gamma and delta CDR3 repertoires by deep sequencing in Tgammadelta lymphoproliferative disease patients and healthy controls, within a larger immunophenotypic and STAT-mutation study. The study at large found these results: When whole repertoires were clustered, patient gamma repertoires were grouped separately from healthy controls, whereas no separation between groups was observed for delta repertoires. Almost every major gamma and delta clonotype in patients was public, meaning shared with at least one healthy donor, and only a couple of gamma clonotypes were private to disease. Control T cells were likely spread across varied maturation stages, whereas leukemic cells were skewed toward terminal effectors, which potentially limits comparisons between patients and controls. The authors pointed out that NGS specificity may be lower at low frequencies, so whether leukemic clones are public or private needs to be confirmed.

For TCR sequencing, genomic DNA was taken from peripheral blood mononuclear cells isolated from both patients and controls. The median age of the sequenced patients was approximately 60 years, and the group included four or five males and 6 females. Patients were recruited at a single hematology unit in Padova, Italy, and were reclassified as T-LGLL or HSTCL according to 2017 WHO criteria. All patient samples were collected while patients were either off therapy or before therapy. The receptor was isolated from a human donor with gamma-delta T-cell large granular lymphocyte leukemia. The sample taken for sequencing was blood.

The nucleotide sequence is given as TGTGCCTTGAAGCCCCTACGGTATTATTATAAGAAACTCTTT. Its product reads: CALKPLRYYYKKLF. The chain couples TRGV9 to TRGJ1 or TRGJ2. The J gene, left out of TCRdb, was set here by checking the DNA against germline. The CDR1 and CDR2 encoded by the germline V gene (reference sequence) are GITISATS and ISYDGTV. Inclusive of the bounding cysteine and phenylalanine, the CDR3 is 14 residues long. Only the CDR3 DNA is retained, 42 bases long and in frame from the first base. Clipping removes 9 bases from V and 2 bases from J, with 13 as the unmatched junction base count.